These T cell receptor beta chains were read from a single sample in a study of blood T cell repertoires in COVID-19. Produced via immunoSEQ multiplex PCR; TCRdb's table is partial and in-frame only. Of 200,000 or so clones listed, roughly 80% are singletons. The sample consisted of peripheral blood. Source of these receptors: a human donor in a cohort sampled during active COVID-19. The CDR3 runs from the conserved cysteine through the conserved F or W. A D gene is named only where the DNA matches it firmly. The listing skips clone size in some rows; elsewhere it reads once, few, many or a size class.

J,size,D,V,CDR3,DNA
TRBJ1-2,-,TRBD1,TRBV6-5,CASSRQGGPGGYTF,TGTGCCAGCAGTAGACAGGGAGGACCGGGAGGCTACACCTTC
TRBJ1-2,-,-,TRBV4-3,CASSQEEGNYGYTF,TGCGCCAGCAGCCAAGAGGAGGGTAACTATGGCTACACCTTC
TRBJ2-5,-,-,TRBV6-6,CASSYGVASETQYF,TGTGCCAGCAGTTACGGGGTAGCGTCGGAGACCCAGTACTTC
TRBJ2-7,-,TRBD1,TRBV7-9,CASSLLPGGRYEQYF,TGTGCCAGCAGCTTACTCCCAGGGGGTAGGTACGAGCAGTACTTC
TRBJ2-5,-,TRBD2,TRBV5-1,CASSLAGREVQETQYF,TGCGCCAGCAGCTTGGCGGGGCGGGAGGTACAAGAGACCCAGTACTTC
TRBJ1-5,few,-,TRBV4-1,CASSLADRSDQPQHF,TGCGCCAGCAGCCTCGCCGACAGGTCGGATCAGCCCCAGCATTTT
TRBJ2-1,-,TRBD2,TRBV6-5,CASRPGLANHNEQFF,TGTGCCAGCAGGCCGGGACTAGCGAACCACAATGAGCAGTTCTTC
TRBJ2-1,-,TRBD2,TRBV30,CAWSTGLDPSYNEQFF,TGTGCCTGGAGTACGGGACTAGATCCCTCCTACAATGAGCAGTTCTTC
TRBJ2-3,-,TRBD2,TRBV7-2,CASSLLAALTTDTQYF,TGTGCCAGCAGCTTACTAGCGGCCCTTACCACAGATACGCAGTATTTT
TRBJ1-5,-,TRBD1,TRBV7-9,CASSSGQGGQPQHF,TGTGCCAGCAGCTCCGGACAGGGGGGACAGCCCCAGCATTTT